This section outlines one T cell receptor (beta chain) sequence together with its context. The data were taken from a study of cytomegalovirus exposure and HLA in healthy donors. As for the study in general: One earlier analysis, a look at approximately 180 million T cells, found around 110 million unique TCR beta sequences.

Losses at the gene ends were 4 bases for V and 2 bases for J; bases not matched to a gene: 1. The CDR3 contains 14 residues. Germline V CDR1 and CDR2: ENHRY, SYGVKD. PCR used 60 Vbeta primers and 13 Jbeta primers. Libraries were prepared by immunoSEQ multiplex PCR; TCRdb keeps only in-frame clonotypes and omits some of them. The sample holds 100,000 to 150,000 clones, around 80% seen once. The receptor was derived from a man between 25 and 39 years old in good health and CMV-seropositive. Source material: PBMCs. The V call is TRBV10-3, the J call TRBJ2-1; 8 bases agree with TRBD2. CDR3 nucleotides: TGTGCCATCAGTGTAGCGGGACCCTACAATGAGCAGTTCTTC. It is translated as CAISVAGPYNEQFF.